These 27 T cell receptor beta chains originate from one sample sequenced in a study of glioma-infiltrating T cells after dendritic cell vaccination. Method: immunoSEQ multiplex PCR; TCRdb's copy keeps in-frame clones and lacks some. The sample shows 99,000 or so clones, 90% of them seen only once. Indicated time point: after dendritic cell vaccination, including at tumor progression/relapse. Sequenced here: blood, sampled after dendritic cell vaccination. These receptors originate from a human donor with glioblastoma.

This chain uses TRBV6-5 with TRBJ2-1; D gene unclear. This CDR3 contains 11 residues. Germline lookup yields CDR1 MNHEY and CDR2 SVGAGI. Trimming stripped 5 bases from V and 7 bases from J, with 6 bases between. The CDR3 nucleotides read TGTGCCAGCAGTGGCTCGAATGAGCAGTTCTTC. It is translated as CASSGSNEQFF.

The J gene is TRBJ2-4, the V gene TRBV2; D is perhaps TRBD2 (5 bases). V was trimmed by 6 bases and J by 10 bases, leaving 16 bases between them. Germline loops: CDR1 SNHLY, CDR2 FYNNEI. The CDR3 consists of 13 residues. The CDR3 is CASRADGSGIQYF. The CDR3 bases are TGTGCCAGCAGAGCCGATGGGAGTGGGATTCAGTACTTC. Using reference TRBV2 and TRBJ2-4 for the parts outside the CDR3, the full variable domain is EPEVTQTPSHQVTQMGQEVILRCVPISNHLYFYWYRQILGQKVEFLVSFYNNEISEKSEIFDDQFSVERPDGSNFTLKIRSTKLEDSAMYFCASRADGSGIQYFGAGTRLSVL.

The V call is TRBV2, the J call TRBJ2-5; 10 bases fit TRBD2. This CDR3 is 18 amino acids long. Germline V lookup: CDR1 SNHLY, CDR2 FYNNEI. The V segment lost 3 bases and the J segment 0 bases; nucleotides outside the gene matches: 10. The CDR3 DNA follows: TGTGCCAGCAGTGAGTGGCTAGCGGGAGTAGAGGACCAAGAGACCCAGTACTTC. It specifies CASSEWLAGVEDQETQYF.

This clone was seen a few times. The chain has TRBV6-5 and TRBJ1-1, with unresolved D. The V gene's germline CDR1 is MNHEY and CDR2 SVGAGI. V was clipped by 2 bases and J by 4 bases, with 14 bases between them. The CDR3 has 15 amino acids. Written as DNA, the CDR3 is TGTGCCAGCAGTTACAACGGCCAGCCGGGCACTGAAGCTTTCTTT. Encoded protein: CASSYNGQPGTEAFF.

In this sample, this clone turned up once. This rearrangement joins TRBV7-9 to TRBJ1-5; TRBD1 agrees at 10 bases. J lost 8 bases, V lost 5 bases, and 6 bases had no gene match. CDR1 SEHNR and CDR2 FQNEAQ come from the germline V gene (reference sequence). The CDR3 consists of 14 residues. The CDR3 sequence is CASSIDRGLEPQHF. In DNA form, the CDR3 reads TGTGCCAGCAGCATCGACAGGGGGCTGGAGCCCCAGCATTTT.

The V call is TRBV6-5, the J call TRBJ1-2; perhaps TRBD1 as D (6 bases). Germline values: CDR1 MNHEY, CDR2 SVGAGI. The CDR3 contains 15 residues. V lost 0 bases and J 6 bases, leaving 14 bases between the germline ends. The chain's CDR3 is CASSYSTGPKHGYTF. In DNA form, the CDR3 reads TGTGCCAGCAGTTACTCGACAGGTCCCAAGCATGGCTACACCTTC.

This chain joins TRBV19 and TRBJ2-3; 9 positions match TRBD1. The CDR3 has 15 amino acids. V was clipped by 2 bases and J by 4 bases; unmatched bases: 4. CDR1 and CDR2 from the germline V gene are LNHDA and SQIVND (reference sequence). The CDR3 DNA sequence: TGTGCCAGTAGTATAAGGGACAGGGAGGCAGATACGCAGTATTTT. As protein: CASSIRDREADTQYF.

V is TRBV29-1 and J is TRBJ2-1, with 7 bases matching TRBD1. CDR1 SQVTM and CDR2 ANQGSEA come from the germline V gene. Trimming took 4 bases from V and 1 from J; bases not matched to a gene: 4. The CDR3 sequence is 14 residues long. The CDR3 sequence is CSVARDRSYNEQFF. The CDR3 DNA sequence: TGCAGCGTTGCTCGGGACAGATCCTACAATGAGCAGTTCTTC.

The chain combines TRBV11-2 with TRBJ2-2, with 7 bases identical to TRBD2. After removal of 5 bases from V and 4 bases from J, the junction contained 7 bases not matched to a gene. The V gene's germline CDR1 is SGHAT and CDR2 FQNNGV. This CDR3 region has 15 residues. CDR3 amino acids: CASSVSGFSTGELFF. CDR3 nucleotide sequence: TGTGCCAGCAGCGTTAGCGGGTTCAGCACCGGGGAGCTGTTTTTT. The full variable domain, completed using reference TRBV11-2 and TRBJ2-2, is EAGVAQSPRYKIIEKRQSVAFWCNPISGHATLYWYQQILGQGPKLLIQFQNNGVVDDSQLPKDRFSAERLKGVDSTLKIQPAKLEDSAVYLCASSVSGFSTGELFFGEGSRLTVL.

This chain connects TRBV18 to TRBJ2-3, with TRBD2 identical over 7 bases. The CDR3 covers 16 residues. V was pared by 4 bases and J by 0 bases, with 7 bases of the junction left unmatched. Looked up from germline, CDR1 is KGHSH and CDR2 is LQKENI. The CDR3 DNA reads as TGTGCCAGCTCACTCCTAGCGGCGCCTAGCACAGATACGCAGTATTTT. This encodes CASSLLAAPSTDTQYF.

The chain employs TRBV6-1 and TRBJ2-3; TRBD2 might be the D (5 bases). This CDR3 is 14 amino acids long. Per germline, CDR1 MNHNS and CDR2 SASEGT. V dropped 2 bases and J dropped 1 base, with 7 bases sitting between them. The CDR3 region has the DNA TGTGCCAGCAGTGAACTCGGGGGCACAGATACGCAGTATTTT. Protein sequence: CASSELGGTDTQYF.

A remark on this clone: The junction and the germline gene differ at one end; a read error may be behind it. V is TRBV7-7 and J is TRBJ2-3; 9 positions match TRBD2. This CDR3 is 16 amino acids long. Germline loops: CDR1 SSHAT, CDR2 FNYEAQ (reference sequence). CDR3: CASSPPPSGEVGTQYF. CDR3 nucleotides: TGTGCTAGCAGCCCGCCCCCTAGCGGGGAGGTGGGTACGCAGTATTTT.

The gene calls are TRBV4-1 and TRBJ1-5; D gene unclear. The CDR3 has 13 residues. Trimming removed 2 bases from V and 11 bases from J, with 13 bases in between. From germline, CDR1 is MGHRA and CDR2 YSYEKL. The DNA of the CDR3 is TGCGCCAGCAGCCAACTAGTGCGGGAAACCCAGCATTTT. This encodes CASSQLVRETQHF.

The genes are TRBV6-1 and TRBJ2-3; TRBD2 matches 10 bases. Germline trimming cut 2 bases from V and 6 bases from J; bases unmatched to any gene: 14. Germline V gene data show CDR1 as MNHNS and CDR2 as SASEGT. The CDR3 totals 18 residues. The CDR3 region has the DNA TGTGCCAGCAGTGAATTCAAAACTAGCGGGATGCGAGGGGATACGCAGTATTTT. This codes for CASSEFKTSGMRGDTQYF.

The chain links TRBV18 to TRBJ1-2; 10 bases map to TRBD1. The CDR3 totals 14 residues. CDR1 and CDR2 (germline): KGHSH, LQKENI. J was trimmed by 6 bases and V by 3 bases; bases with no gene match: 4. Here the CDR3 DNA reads TGTGCCAGCTCACCGCGCGGGACAGGGGATGGCTACACCTTC. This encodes CASSPRGTGDGYTF.

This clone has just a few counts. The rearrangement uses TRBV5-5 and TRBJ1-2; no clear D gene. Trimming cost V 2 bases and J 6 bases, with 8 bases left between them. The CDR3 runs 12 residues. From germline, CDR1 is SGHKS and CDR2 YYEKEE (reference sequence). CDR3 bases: TGTGCCAGCAGCTTAGGTCAGGATGGCTACACCTTC. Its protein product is CASSLGQDGYTF.

The CDR3 sequence: CASSLEVRGYTF. CDR3 coding DNA: TGTGCCAGCAGCTTGGAGGTCAGGGGCTACACCTTC. V and J are TRBV5-4 and TRBJ1-2; D is unresolved. Germline CDR1 reads SGHNT; CDR2 reads YYREEE (reference sequence). The CDR3 runs to 12 residues. V lost 0 bases and J 8 bases, leaving 8 bases between the germline ends.

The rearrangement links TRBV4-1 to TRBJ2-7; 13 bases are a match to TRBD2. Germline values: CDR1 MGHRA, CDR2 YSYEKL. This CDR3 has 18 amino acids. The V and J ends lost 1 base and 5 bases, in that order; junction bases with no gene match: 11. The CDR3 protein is CASSQVDLGLAGAHEQYF. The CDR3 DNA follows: TGCGCCAGCAGCCAAGTAGACCTAGGACTAGCGGGAGCCCACGAGCAGTACTTC.

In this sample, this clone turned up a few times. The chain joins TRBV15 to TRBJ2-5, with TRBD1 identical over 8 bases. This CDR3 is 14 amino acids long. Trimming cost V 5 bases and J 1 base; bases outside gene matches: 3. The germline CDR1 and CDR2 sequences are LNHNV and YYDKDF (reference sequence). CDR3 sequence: CATSLGTGQETQYF. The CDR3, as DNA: TGTGCCACCAGCCTTGGGACAGGCCAAGAGACCCAGTACTTC.

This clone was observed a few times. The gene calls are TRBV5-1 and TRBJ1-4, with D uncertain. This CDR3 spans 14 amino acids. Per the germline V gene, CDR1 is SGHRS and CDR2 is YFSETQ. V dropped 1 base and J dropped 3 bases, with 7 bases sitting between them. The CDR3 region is CASSLTEANEKLFF. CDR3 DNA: TGCGCCAGCAGCTTGACGGAGGCTAATGAAAAACTGTTTTTT.

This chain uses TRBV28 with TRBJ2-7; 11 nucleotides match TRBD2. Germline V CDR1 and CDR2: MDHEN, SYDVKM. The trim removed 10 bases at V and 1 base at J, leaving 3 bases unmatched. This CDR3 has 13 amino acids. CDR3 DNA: TGTGCCATAGCGGGAGGGAATTCCTACGAGCAGTACTTC. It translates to CAIAGGNSYEQYF.

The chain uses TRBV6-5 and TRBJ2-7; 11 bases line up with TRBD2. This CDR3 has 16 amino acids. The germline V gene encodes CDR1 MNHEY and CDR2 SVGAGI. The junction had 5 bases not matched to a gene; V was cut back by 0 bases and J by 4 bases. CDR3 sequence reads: CASSYSGASGGYEQYF. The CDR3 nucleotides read TGTGCCAGCAGTTACTCGGGGGCTAGCGGGGGGTACGAGCAGTACTTC.

This CDR3 reads CASSMRLAAQKGSTDTQYF. Here the CDR3 DNA reads TGTGCCAGCAGCATGCGACTAGCGGCCCAAAAGGGTAGCACAGATACGCAGTATTTT. V gene TRBV7-2 combines with J gene TRBJ2-3; 9 bases agree with TRBD2. V shed 5 bases, J shed 0 bases, and the junction held 15 bases outside the gene matches. This CDR3 has 19 amino acids. CDR1 SGHTA and CDR2 FQGNSA come from the germline V gene.

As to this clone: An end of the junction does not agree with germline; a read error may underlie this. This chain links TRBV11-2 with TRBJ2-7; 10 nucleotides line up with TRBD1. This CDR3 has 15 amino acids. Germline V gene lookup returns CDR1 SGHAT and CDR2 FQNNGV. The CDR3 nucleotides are TGTGCCAGCAGCTCAGTGACAGGGGGCTCCTACGAGCAGCACTTC. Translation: CASSSVTGGSYEQHF. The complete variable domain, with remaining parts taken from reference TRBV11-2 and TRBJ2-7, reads EAGVAQSPRYKIIEKRQSVAFWCNPISGHATLYWYQQILGQGPKLLIQFQNNGVVDDSQLPKDRFSAERLKGVDSTLKIQPAKLEDSAVYLCASSSVTGGSYEQHFGPGTRLTVT.

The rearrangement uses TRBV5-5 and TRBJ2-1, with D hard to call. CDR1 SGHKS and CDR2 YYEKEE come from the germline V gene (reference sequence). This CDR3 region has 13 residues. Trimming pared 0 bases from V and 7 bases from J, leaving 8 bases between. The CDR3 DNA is TGTGCCAGCAGCTTGGTTGGCTCTAATGAGCAGTTCTTC. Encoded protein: CASSLVGSNEQFF.

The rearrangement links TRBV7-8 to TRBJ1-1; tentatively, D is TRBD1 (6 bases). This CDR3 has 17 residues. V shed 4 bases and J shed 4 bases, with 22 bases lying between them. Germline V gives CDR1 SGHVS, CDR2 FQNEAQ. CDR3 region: CASSSSGTLDSSTEAFF. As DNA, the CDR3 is TGTGCCAGCAGCTCATCCGGGACACTCGATAGTAGCACTGAAGCTTTCTTT.

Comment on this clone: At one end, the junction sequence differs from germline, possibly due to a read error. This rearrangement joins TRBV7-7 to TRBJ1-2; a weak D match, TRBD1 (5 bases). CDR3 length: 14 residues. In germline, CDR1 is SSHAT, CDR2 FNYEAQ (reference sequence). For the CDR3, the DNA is TGTGCTAGCAGCTTAGGAACGGGGGGCTATGGCTACACCTTC. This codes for CASSLGTGGYGYTF.